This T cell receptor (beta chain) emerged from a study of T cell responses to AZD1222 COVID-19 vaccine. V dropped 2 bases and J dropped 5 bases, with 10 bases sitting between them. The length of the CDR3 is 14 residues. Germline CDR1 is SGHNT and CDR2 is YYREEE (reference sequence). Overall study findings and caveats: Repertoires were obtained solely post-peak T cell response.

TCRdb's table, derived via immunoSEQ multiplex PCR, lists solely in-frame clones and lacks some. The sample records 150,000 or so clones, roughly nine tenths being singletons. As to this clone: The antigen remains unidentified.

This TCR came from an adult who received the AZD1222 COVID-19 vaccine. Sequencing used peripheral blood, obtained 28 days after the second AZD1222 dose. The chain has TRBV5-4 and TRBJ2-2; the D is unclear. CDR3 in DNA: TGTGCCAGCAGCTTACTGACCTCTACCGGGGAGCTGTTTTTT. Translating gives CASSLLTSTGELFF.